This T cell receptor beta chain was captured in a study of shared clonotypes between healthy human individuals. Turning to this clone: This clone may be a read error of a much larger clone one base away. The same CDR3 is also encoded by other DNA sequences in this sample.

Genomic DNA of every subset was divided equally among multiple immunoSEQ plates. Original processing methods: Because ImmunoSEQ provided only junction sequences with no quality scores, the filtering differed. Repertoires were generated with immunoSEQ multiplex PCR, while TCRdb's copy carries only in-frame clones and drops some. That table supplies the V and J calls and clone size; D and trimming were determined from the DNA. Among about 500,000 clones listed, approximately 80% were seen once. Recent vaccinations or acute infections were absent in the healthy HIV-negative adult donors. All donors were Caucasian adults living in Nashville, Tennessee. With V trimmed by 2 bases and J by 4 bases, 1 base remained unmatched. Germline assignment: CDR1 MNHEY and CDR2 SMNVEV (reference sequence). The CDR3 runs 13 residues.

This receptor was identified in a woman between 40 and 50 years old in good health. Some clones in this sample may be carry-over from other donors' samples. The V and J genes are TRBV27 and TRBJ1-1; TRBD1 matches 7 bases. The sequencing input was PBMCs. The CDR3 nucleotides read TGTGCCAGCAGTTTAAACAGGGGCACTGAAGCTTTCTTT. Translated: CASSLNRGTEAFF.